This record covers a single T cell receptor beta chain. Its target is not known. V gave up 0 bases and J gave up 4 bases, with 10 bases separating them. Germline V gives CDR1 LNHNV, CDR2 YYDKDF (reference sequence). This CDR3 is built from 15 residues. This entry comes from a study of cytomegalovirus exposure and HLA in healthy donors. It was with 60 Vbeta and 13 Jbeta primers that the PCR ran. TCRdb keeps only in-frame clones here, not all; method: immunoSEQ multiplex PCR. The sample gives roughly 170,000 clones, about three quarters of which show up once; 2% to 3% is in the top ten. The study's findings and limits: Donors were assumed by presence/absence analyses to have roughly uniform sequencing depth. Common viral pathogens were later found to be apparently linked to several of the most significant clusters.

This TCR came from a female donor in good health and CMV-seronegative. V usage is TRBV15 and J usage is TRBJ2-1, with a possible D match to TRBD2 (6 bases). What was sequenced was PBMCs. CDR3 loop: CATSRDPGGYNEQFF. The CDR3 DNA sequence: TGTGCCACCAGCAGAGATCCAGGAGGGTACAATGAGCAGTTCTTC.